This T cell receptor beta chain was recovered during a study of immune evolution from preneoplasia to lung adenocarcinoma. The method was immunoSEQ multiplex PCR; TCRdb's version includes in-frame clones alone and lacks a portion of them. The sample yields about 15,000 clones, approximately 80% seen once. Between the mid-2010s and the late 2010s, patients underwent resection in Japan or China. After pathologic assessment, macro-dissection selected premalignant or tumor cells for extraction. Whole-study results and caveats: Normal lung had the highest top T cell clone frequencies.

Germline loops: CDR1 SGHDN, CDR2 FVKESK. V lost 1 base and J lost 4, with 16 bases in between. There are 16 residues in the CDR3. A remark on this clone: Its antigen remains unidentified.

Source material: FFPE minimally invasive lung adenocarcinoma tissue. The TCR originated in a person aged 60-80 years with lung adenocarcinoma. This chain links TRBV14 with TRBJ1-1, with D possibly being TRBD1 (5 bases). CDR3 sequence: CASSQVPPGLGTEAFF. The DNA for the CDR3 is TGTGCCAGCAGCCAAGTCCCCCCGGGGCTAGGCACTGAAGCTTTCTTT. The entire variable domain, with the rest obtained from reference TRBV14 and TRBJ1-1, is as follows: EAGVTQFPSHSVIEKGQTVTLRCDPISGHDNLYWYRRVMGKEIKFLLHFVKESKQDESGMPNNRFLAERTGGTYSTLKVQPAELEDSGVYFCASSQVPPGLGTEAFFGQGTRLTVV.